This passage covers 18 T cell receptor beta chains from one sample sequenced in a study of blood T cell repertoires in COVID-19. The method was immunoSEQ multiplex PCR; TCRdb's version includes in-frame clones alone and lacks a portion of them. The sample includes a few hundred thousand clones, around 83% of them seen just once. Sample: peripheral blood. These receptor sequences come from a man between 25 and 39 years old who had recovered from COVID-19.

V is TRBV7-6 and J is TRBJ1-6; D is perhaps TRBD1 (5 bases). Per germline, CDR1 SGHVS and CDR2 FNYEAQ. The CDR3 extends over 14 amino acids. V dropped 4 bases and J dropped 5 bases, with 9 bases sitting between them. CDR3 residues: CASSSGTDNSPLHF. The CDR3 DNA sequence: TGTGCCAGCAGCTCCGGGACTGATAATTCACCCCTCCACTTT.

This chain links TRBV6-2 or TRBV6-3 with TRBJ2-3; no clear D gene. Per germline, CDR1 MNHEY and CDR2 SVGEGT. V was trimmed by 4 bases and J by 7 bases, leaving 6 bases between them. This CDR3 spans 11 amino acids. CDR3 residues: CASSSRYTQYF. CDR3 nucleotides: TGTGCCAGCAGTTCTCGTTATACGCAGTATTTT.

J is TRBJ1-1 and V is TRBV5-4, with 9 bases fitting TRBD1. This CDR3 is built from 13 residues. Germline V lookup: CDR1 SGHNT, CDR2 YYREEE (reference sequence). Trimming took 4 bases from V and 7 from J; bases not matched to a gene: 5. DNA of the CDR3: TGTGCCAGCAGCCCCTGGACAGGGGATGAAGCTTTCTTT. This encodes CASSPWTGDEAFF.

This chain joins TRBV29-1 and TRBJ2-3; TRBD2 aligns across 7 bases. Germline V gene lookup returns CDR1 SQVTM and CDR2 ANQGSEA. The junction had 7 bases not matched to a gene; V was cut back by 6 bases and J by 1 base. This CDR3 is built from 14 residues. In nucleotides, the CDR3 is TGCAGCGTCAACCGGCTAGCGGGCACAGATACGCAGTATTTT. Its translation: CSVNRLAGTDTQYF.

The rearrangement joins TRBV7-3 to TRBJ2-2, with 8 bases fitting TRBD1. The CDR3 runs to 15 residues. CDR1 and CDR2 from the germline V gene are SGHTA and FQGTGA. With V trimmed by 5 bases and J by 8 bases, 10 bases remained unmatched. The DNA for the CDR3 is TGTGCCAGCAGCAACTCGAGACAGGGGCAAGGGGAGCTGTTTTTT. Translated, it gives CASSNSRQGQGELFF.

This rearrangement joins TRBV7-9 to TRBJ2-3; the D gene is possibly TRBD2 (5 bases). This CDR3 is 16 amino acids long. Trimming removed 1 base from V and 1 base from J, with 12 bases in between. Germline CDR1 is SEHNR and CDR2 is FQNEAQ (reference sequence). The CDR3 spells CASSLGLQHGTDTQYF. In nucleotides, the CDR3 is TGTGCCAGCAGCTTAGGACTACAGCATGGCACAGATACGCAGTATTTT.

The table lists this clone with a few counts. The chain has TRBV19 and TRBJ1-5; D not certain. The CDR3 totals 15 residues. Germline CDR1 reads LNHDA; CDR2 reads SQIVND (reference sequence). V was trimmed by 2 bases and J by 6 bases, leaving 14 bases between them. The CDR3 sequence: CASSIQYSGGQPQHF. CDR3 nucleotide sequence: TGTGCCAGTAGTATACAGTACTCCGGAGGTCAGCCCCAGCATTTT.

The J gene is TRBJ2-2, the V gene TRBV7-6; the match to TRBD1 covers 7 bases. The germline V gene has CDR1 SGHVS and CDR2 FNYEAQ. V shed 5 bases, J shed 5 bases, and the junction held 8 bases outside the gene matches. The CDR3 spans 15 residues. The CDR3 is CASSRDRVQTGELFF. The CDR3, as DNA: TGTGCCAGCAGCCGAGACAGGGTCCAAACCGGGGAGCTGTTTTTT.

The rearrangement joins TRBV2 to TRBJ2-5; D is perhaps TRBD2 (5 bases). This CDR3 has 13 amino acids. Germline V gene data show CDR1 as SNHLY and CDR2 as FYNNEI. V was clipped by 7 bases and J by 4 bases, with 13 bases between them. CDR3 protein: CASMAEAGETQYF. CDR3 coding DNA: TGTGCCAGCATGGCCGAGGCGGGAGAGACCCAGTACTTC.

V and J are TRBV5-4 and TRBJ1-1; a possible D gene is TRBD1 (5 bases). Germline CDR1 is SGHNT and CDR2 is YYREEE (reference sequence). There are 14 residues in the CDR3. Trimming took off 4 bases at V and 1 base at J, with 11 bases between the two ends. Here the CDR3 reads CASSLDSQNTEAFF. The CDR3, as DNA: TGTGCCAGCAGCCTAGACAGCCAGAACACTGAAGCTTTCTTT.

The V and J genes are TRBV5-1 and TRBJ2-5, with 9 bases identical to TRBD2. This CDR3 spans 17 amino acids. Losses at the gene ends were 0 bases for V and 3 bases for J; bases not matched to a gene: 9. Germline assignment: CDR1 SGHRS and CDR2 YFSETQ. CDR3: CASSLEASGAGEETQYF. The CDR3 region has the DNA TGCGCCAGCAGCTTGGAGGCTAGCGGGGCGGGGGAAGAGACCCAGTACTTC.

The V gene is TRBV4-1, the J gene TRBJ2-7; TRBD1 aligns across 8 bases. CDR3 length equals 14 residues. Germline values: CDR1 MGHRA, CDR2 YSYEKL. The DNA for the CDR3 is TGCGCCAGCAGCCGGGACCCCGGGACAGGCGAGACGTCCGTC. Its protein is CASSRDPGTGETSV.

The rearrangement joins TRBV7-8 to TRBJ1-2; 7 bases map to TRBD1. Trimming at V came to 7 bases and at J to 0 bases, leaving 5 bases not matched to a gene. The V gene's germline CDR1 is SGHVS and CDR2 FQNEAQ. The CDR3 sequence is 14 residues long. The CDR3 coding sequence is TGTGCCAGCACCCCAGGGACAGCTAACTATGGCTACACCTTC. Amino acids: CASTPGTANYGYTF.

The J gene is TRBJ2-5, the V gene TRBV5-1; D perhaps matches TRBD2 (7 bases). Germline-derived CDR1 and CDR2 are SGHRS and YFSETQ. With 4 bases removed from V and 3 bases from J, the gap between germline ends came to 13 bases. The CDR3 extends over 14 amino acids. The chain's CDR3 is CASSPGGGEETQYF. In DNA form, the CDR3 reads TGCGCCAGCAGCCCAGGAGGGGGGGAAGAGACCCAGTACTTC.

This clone was seen once. This chain joins TRBV5-1 and TRBJ1-1; 8 nucleotides align to TRBD1. CDR1 is SGHRS and CDR2 is YFSETQ in the germline V gene. The CDR3 spans 14 residues. V lost 1 base and J lost 5; bases outside the gene matches: 4. The DNA of the CDR3 is TGCGCCAGCAGCTTGCAACAGGGGGGGACTGAAGCTTTCTTT. It encodes CASSLQQGGTEAFF.

The rearrangement joins TRBV19 to TRBJ2-1; 8 bases agree with TRBD2. Per germline, CDR1 LNHDA and CDR2 SQIVND (reference sequence). Unmatched junction bases numbered 7, after V lost 7 bases and J lost 5 bases. CDR3 size: 14 residues. CDR3: CASNPSGGDNEQFF. Here the CDR3 DNA reads TGTGCCAGTAACCCGAGCGGGGGCGACAATGAGCAGTTCTTC.

The V gene is TRBV13, the J gene TRBJ1-1; TRBD1 matches 11 bases. The V gene end was trimmed by 5 bases and the J gene end by 0 bases; junction bases not matched to a gene: 5. The CDR3 contains 16 residues. From germline, CDR1 is PRHDT and CDR2 FYEKMQ (reference sequence). The CDR3 nucleotides are TGTGCCAGCAGCGGCGGGACAGGGGGGCTGAACACTGAAGCTTTCTTT. It codes for CASSGGTGGLNTEAFF.

The V and J genes are TRBV7-2 and TRBJ1-1, with TRBD1 matching over 7 bases. There are 15 residues in the CDR3. V dropped 4 bases and J dropped 4; count of bases not matched to a gene: 9. CDR1 and CDR2 from the germline V gene are SGHTA and FQGNSA. CDR3 residues: CASSYRQGWSTEAFF. As DNA, the CDR3 is TGTGCCAGCAGCTATAGACAGGGTTGGAGCACTGAAGCTTTCTTT.